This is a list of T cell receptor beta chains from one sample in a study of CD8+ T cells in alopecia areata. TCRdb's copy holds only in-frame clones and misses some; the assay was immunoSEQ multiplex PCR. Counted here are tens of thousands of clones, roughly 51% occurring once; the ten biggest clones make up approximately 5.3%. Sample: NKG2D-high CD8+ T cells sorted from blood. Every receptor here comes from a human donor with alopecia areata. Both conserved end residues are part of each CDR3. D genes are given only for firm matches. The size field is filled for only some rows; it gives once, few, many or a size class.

cdr3_nt: TGTGCCAGCAGCTCTAGCGGGCGATACAATGAGCAGTTCTTC
cdr3_aa: CASSSSGRYNEQFF
clone_size: .
d_call: TRBD2
v_call: TRBV9
j_call: TRBJ2-1

cdr3_nt: TGTGCCAGCAGTTACTCGTCCACAACCTACGAGCAGTACTTC
cdr3_aa: CASSYSSTTYEQYF
clone_size: .
d_call: .
v_call: TRBV6-5
j_call: TRBJ2-7

cdr3_nt: TGTGCCAGCAGCTTGGAGGGGGAGCAGTACTTC
cdr3_aa: CASSLEGEQYF
clone_size: few
d_call: .
v_call: TRBV5-4
j_call: TRBJ2-7

cdr3_nt: TGTGCCAGCAGCTTAGGCGGGACAGCCTACAATGAGCAGTTCTTC
cdr3_aa: CASSLGGTAYNEQFF
clone_size: .
d_call: .
v_call: TRBV7-6
j_call: TRBJ2-1

cdr3_nt: TGTGCCAGCAGCGTACCGGACGGAAGCTCCTACAATGAGCAGTTCTTC
cdr3_aa: CASSVPDGSSYNEQFF
clone_size: few
d_call: .
v_call: TRBV9
j_call: TRBJ2-1

cdr3_nt: TGCAGCGTTGAGACCCCGGAGGGGTATGGCTACACCTTC
cdr3_aa: CSVETPEGYGYTF
clone_size: few
d_call: .
v_call: TRBV29-1
j_call: TRBJ1-2

cdr3_nt: TGCAGCGGATTTATCCTAATCACAGATACGCAGTATTTT
cdr3_aa: CSGFILITDTQYF
clone_size: .
d_call: .
v_call: TRBV29-1
j_call: TRBJ2-3

cdr3_nt: TGTGCCACTGGCGGGGACACTGAAGCTTTCTTT
cdr3_aa: CATGGDTEAFF
clone_size: few
d_call: .
v_call: TRBV10-3
j_call: TRBJ1-1

cdr3_nt: TGCAGCGTTGAAGGGACGGCTTTCTCTGGGGCCAACGTCCTGACTTTC
cdr3_aa: CSVEGTAFSGANVLTF
clone_size: few
d_call: .
v_call: TRBV29-1
j_call: TRBJ2-6

cdr3_nt: TGTGCCAGCAGCCAAGACGGGACAGGGCACTACGAGCAGTACTTC
cdr3_aa: CASSQDGTGHYEQYF
clone_size: .
d_call: TRBD1
v_call: TRBV14
j_call: TRBJ2-7

cdr3_nt: TGTGCCAGCAGTTCCTTCCCGGGAGGGAATGAGCAGTTCTTC
cdr3_aa: CASSSFPGGNEQFF
clone_size: .
d_call: TRBD2
v_call: TRBV27
j_call: TRBJ2-1

cdr3_nt: TGCGCCAGCAGCTATGAGGCCGACACTGAAGCTTTCTTT
cdr3_aa: CASSYEADTEAFF
clone_size: .
d_call: .
v_call: TRBV5-1
j_call: TRBJ1-1

cdr3_nt: TGTGCCAGCAGCTTAGAGCGCTCCGAGCCGAACACTGAAGCTTTCTTT
cdr3_aa: CASSLERSEPNTEAFF
clone_size: .
d_call: .
v_call: TRBV7-2
j_call: TRBJ1-1

cdr3_nt: TGTGCCACCAGCGGTAGAGGACAGGGACACACCGGGGAGCTGTTTTTT
cdr3_aa: CATSGRGQGHTGELFF
clone_size: .
d_call: TRBD1
v_call: TRBV15
j_call: TRBJ2-2

cdr3_nt: TGCGCCAGCAGCAGGCCCGCCAATGAGCAGTTCTTC
cdr3_aa: CASSRPANEQFF
clone_size: .
d_call: .
v_call: TRBV5-1
j_call: TRBJ2-1

cdr3_nt: TGCAGCGTTGACCTGGGTTCGGTACAAGAGACCCAGTACTTC
cdr3_aa: CSVDLGSVQETQYF
clone_size: few
d_call: .
v_call: TRBV29-1
j_call: TRBJ2-5

cdr3_nt: TGTGCCAGCAGCCCAGGGGATGAAGTAGAAGTGGGACCCAACACCGGGGAGCTGTTTTTT
cdr3_aa: CASSPGDEVEVGPNTGELFF
clone_size: few
d_call: .
v_call: TRBV21-1
j_call: TRBJ2-2

cdr3_nt: TGTGCCTGGAGTCGAGGCACAGATACGCAGTATTTT
cdr3_aa: CAWSRGTDTQYF
clone_size: .
d_call: .
v_call: TRBV30
j_call: TRBJ2-3

cdr3_nt: TGTGCCAGCAGTTACATCACGGAAAGCACCGGGGAGCTGTTTTTT
cdr3_aa: CASSYITESTGELFF
clone_size: .
d_call: .
v_call: TRBV6-5
j_call: TRBJ2-2

cdr3_nt: TGTGCCATCAGATGGGTCACCGGGGAGCTGTTTTTT
cdr3_aa: CAIRWVTGELFF
clone_size: few
d_call: .
v_call: TRBV27
j_call: TRBJ2-2

cdr3_nt: TGTGCCAGCAGTTCCCACAATGAGCAGTTCTTC
cdr3_aa: CASSSHNEQFF
clone_size: few
d_call: .
v_call: TRBV28
j_call: TRBJ2-1

cdr3_nt: TGTGCCAGCAGGTCAAACTGGGGCTACACCTTC
cdr3_aa: CASRSNWGYTF
clone_size: .
d_call: .
v_call: TRBV27
j_call: TRBJ1-2

cdr3_nt: TGTGCCAGCAGCCAAGAGTACGGGGGCTACGAGCAGTACTTC
cdr3_aa: CASSQEYGGYEQYF
clone_size: few
d_call: .
v_call: TRBV14
j_call: TRBJ2-7

cdr3_nt: TGTGCCAGCAGTTTAGACAGGGGGCCCAACGAGCAGTACTTC
cdr3_aa: CASSLDRGPNEQYF
clone_size: .
d_call: TRBD1
v_call: TRBV28
j_call: TRBJ2-7

cdr3_nt: TGTGCCAGCCTAAATTGGGGAGGGAATCAGCCCCAGCATTTT
cdr3_aa: CASLNWGGNQPQHF
clone_size: .
d_call: .
v_call: TRBV28
j_call: TRBJ1-5

cdr3_nt: TGTGCCCAACAGAGCCTCGGACAGAATTACTATGGCTACACCTTC
cdr3_aa: CAQQSLGQNYYGYTF
clone_size: .
d_call: .
v_call: TRBV30
j_call: TRBJ1-2

cdr3_nt: TGCAGCGTTGCGGGGGGCAACAATGAGCAGTTCTTC
cdr3_aa: CSVAGGNNEQFF
clone_size: .
d_call: .
v_call: TRBV29-1
j_call: TRBJ2-1

cdr3_nt: TGTGCCAGCTCACCACCTGAGGGGATCGTCCCTTACGAGCAGTACTTC
cdr3_aa: CASSPPEGIVPYEQYF
clone_size: .
d_call: .
v_call: TRBV18
j_call: TRBJ2-7

cdr3_nt: TGTGCCAGCAGCTTGGGTCTCCGGGAGCTGTTTTTT
cdr3_aa: CASSLGLRELFF
clone_size: .
d_call: .
v_call: TRBV5-6
j_call: TRBJ2-2

cdr3_nt: TGTGCCAGCAGACCTCAGGGAAACACTGAAGCTTTCTTT
cdr3_aa: CASRPQGNTEAFF
clone_size: .
d_call: .
v_call: TRBV4-2
j_call: TRBJ1-1

cdr3_nt: TGTGCCACCAGCAGAGATCGGGGGGAAAGCTATGGCTACACCTTC
cdr3_aa: CATSRDRGESYGYTF
clone_size: few
d_call: .
v_call: TRBV15
j_call: TRBJ1-2

cdr3_nt: TGTGCCAGCAGTTTTTCCGGCAATGAGCAGTTCTTC
cdr3_aa: CASSFSGNEQFF
clone_size: .
d_call: .
v_call: TRBV27
j_call: TRBJ2-1

cdr3_nt: TGCAGCGTTGGGGTCGGACAGGTGAAACCCTACGAGCAGTACTTC
cdr3_aa: CSVGVGQVKPYEQYF
clone_size: .
d_call: TRBD1
v_call: TRBV29-1
j_call: TRBJ2-7

cdr3_nt: TGTGCCAGCAGCCAACTCGACGGGGACACTGAAGCTTTCTTT
cdr3_aa: CASSQLDGDTEAFF
clone_size: .
d_call: .
v_call: TRBV4-2
j_call: TRBJ1-1

cdr3_nt: TGCGCCAGCAGCCCCCCGGGGAACACTGAAGCTTTCTTT
cdr3_aa: CASSPPGNTEAFF
clone_size: .
d_call: .
v_call: TRBV4-1
j_call: TRBJ1-1

cdr3_nt: TGTGCCTGGAACAGGGAAGATTCATTTGGCTACACCTTC
cdr3_aa: CAWNREDSFGYTF
clone_size: .
d_call: .
v_call: TRBV30
j_call: TRBJ1-2

cdr3_nt: TGTGCCAGCAGCTTGGGAGGGAACGACGAGCAGTACTTC
cdr3_aa: CASSLGGNDEQYF
clone_size: .
d_call: TRBD2
v_call: TRBV11-2
j_call: TRBJ2-7

cdr3_nt: TGTGCCAGCAGCTTGAACAGGAACTCCTACGAGCAGTACTTC
cdr3_aa: CASSLNRNSYEQYF
clone_size: .
d_call: .
v_call: TRBV5-4
j_call: TRBJ2-7

cdr3_nt: TGTGCCTGGAGTGTCTCAGTAAACACTGAAGCTTTCTTT
cdr3_aa: CAWSVSVNTEAFF
clone_size: .
d_call: .
v_call: TRBV30
j_call: TRBJ1-1

cdr3_nt: TGTGCCAGCAGCTTCGGACGCGAGCAGTACTTC
cdr3_aa: CASSFGREQYF
clone_size: .
d_call: .
v_call: TRBV7-6
j_call: TRBJ2-7

cdr3_nt: TGTGCCAGCTCCAGGGACAATGAGCAGTTCTTC
cdr3_aa: CASSRDNEQFF
clone_size: few
d_call: .
v_call: TRBV18
j_call: TRBJ2-1

cdr3_nt: TGTGCCAGCAGTGACCGCTATGGCTACACCTTC
cdr3_aa: CASSDRYGYTF
clone_size: .
d_call: .
v_call: TRBV28
j_call: TRBJ1-2

cdr3_nt: TGTGCCACCAGCAGAGATCTCGGCCCTTCCTACGAGCAGTACTTC
cdr3_aa: CATSRDLGPSYEQYF
clone_size: .
d_call: .
v_call: TRBV15
j_call: TRBJ2-7

cdr3_nt: TGTGCCACCCATCGTGGGCAGGGGGACTACAATGAGCAGTTCTTC
cdr3_aa: CATHRGQGDYNEQFF
clone_size: .
d_call: TRBD1
v_call: TRBV5-6
j_call: TRBJ2-1

cdr3_nt: TGTGCCAGCAGCCAAGATGGGTGGGACACTGAAGCTTTCTTT
cdr3_aa: CASSQDGWDTEAFF
clone_size: few
d_call: .
v_call: TRBV14
j_call: TRBJ1-1

cdr3_nt: TGTGCCAGCAGCTTAGCGGGAGCGGCAGATACGCAGTATTTT
cdr3_aa: CASSLAGAADTQYF
clone_size: .
d_call: .
v_call: TRBV7-6
j_call: TRBJ2-3

cdr3_nt: TGTGCCAGCAGTTCCGGGGGCGGCGGCTACGAGCAGTACTTC
cdr3_aa: CASSSGGGGYEQYF
clone_size: .
d_call: .
v_call: TRBV2
j_call: TRBJ2-7

cdr3_nt: TGTGCCAGCAGCCCAGAGGGCAACACTGAAGCTTTCTTT
cdr3_aa: CASSPEGNTEAFF
clone_size: .
d_call: .
v_call: TRBV7-8
j_call: TRBJ1-1

cdr3_nt: TGTGCCTGGAAACAGGGATGGGTAGAAGAGACCCAGTACTTC
cdr3_aa: CAWKQGWVEETQYF
clone_size: .
d_call: .
v_call: TRBV30
j_call: TRBJ2-5

cdr3_nt: TGTGCCAGCAGCGTAGGAAGATTGGATGAAAAACTGTTTTTT
cdr3_aa: CASSVGRLDEKLFF
clone_size: few
d_call: .
v_call: TRBV9
j_call: TRBJ1-4

cdr3_nt: TGTGCAAGCCTGGACACCGACAATGAGCAGTTCTTC
cdr3_aa: CASLDTDNEQFF
clone_size: .
d_call: .
v_call: TRBV7-9
j_call: TRBJ2-1

cdr3_nt: TGTGCCAGCCGTCCAAACCAGAGGGACTTAGAGACCCAGTACTTC
cdr3_aa: CASRPNQRDLETQYF
clone_size: .
d_call: .
v_call: TRBV18
j_call: TRBJ2-5

cdr3_nt: TGTGCCAGCAGCTTAGATGAGGATGCGAATGAGCAGTTCTTC
cdr3_aa: CASSLDEDANEQFF
clone_size: .
d_call: .
v_call: TRBV7-8
j_call: TRBJ2-1

cdr3_nt: TGCGCCAGCAGCCCTTGGGGGACAGGCCAAGAGACCCAGTACTTC
cdr3_aa: CASSPWGTGQETQYF
clone_size: once
d_call: TRBD1
v_call: TRBV5-1
j_call: TRBJ2-5

cdr3_nt: TGTGCCAGCAGCTTAAGCCGGGACAGGGGGCGACTGAACACTGAAGCTTTCTTT
cdr3_aa: CASSLSRDRGRLNTEAFF
clone_size: .
d_call: TRBD1
v_call: TRBV14
j_call: TRBJ1-1

cdr3_nt: TGTGCCGTGCAACGTTCGAACACCGGGGAGCTGTTTTTT
cdr3_aa: CAVQRSNTGELFF
clone_size: .
d_call: .
v_call: TRBV30
j_call: TRBJ2-2

cdr3_nt: TGTGCCAGCAGCCACGGACAGGGTCCCTACGAGCAGTACTTC
cdr3_aa: CASSHGQGPYEQYF
clone_size: .
d_call: TRBD1
v_call: TRBV6-5
j_call: TRBJ2-7

cdr3_nt: TGTGCCAGCAGCCAAGGAACAGGGGCGGGGGCCAACGTCCTGACTTTC
cdr3_aa: CASSQGTGAGANVLTF
clone_size: few
d_call: TRBD1
v_call: TRBV14
j_call: TRBJ2-6